The 10 T cell receptor beta chains given below trace back to one sample, sequenced in a study of stem cell transplantation in POMP-related autoinflammatory disease. Using immunoSEQ multiplex PCR, the repertoire was profiled, and TCRdb retains in-frame clones only, with some absent. Of around 26,000 clones listed, 75% to 85% are singletons. The sample here was CD4+ T cells from PBMCs, taken before stem cell transplantation. The receptors originated from a human donor with POMP-related autoinflammation and immune dysregulation (PRAID).

The V call is TRBV6-1, the J call TRBJ1-2; D gene ambiguous. Germline V gene data show CDR1 as MNHNS and CDR2 as SASEGT. This CDR3 contains 13 residues. V lost 7 bases, J lost 3 bases, and 12 bases lay in between. The CDR3: CASTPRDYYGYTF. CDR3 nucleotides: TGTGCCAGCACCCCAAGGGATTACTATGGCTACACCTTC.

The V and J genes are TRBV5-6 and TRBJ1-1; a weak D match, TRBD1 (6 bases). V was trimmed by 0 bases and J by 5 bases, leaving 11 bases between them. Per the germline V gene, CDR1 is SGHDT and CDR2 is YYEEEE. This CDR3 region has 14 residues. The CDR3 DNA reads as TGTGCCAGCAGCTTGGCAGGGGAGTGGACTGAAGCTTTCTTT. Its translation: CASSLAGEWTEAFF.

This chain joins TRBV7-2 and TRBJ2-3; 9 nucleotides match TRBD2. Germline V gives CDR1 SGHTA, CDR2 FQGNSA. CDR3 length equals 16 residues. J lost 4 bases, V lost 5 bases, and 10 bases had no gene match. The CDR3, as DNA: TGTGCCAGCAGCCAAAGTGTAGCGGGAGTCCCAGATACGCAGTATTTT. Translation: CASSQSVAGVPDTQYF. The whole variable domain, remainder taken from reference TRBV7-2 and TRBJ2-3, is GAGVSQSPSNKVTEKGKDVELRCDPISGHTALYWYRQSLGQGLEFLIYFQGNSAPDKSGLPSDRFSAERTGGSVSTLTIQRTQQEDSAVYLCASSQSVAGVPDTQYFGPGTRLTVL.

This clone has just a few counts. This rearrangement joins TRBV7-9 to TRBJ1-6; D is possibly TRBD1 (5 bases). V dropped 0 bases and J dropped 5 bases, with 8 bases sitting between them. CDR1 is SEHNR and CDR2 is FQNEAQ in the germline V gene (reference sequence). This CDR3 is built from 15 residues. The CDR3 DNA sequence: TGTGCCAGCAGCTTAGCAGGGGCCGATAATTCACCCCTCCACTTT. Encoded protein: CASSLAGADNSPLHF.

The J gene is TRBJ2-7, the V gene TRBV30; 8 nucleotides match TRBD1. V was pared by 5 bases and J by 6 bases, with 9 bases of the junction left unmatched. Germline assignment: CDR1 GTSNPN and CDR2 SVGIG (reference sequence). This CDR3 contains 13 residues. CDR3 protein: CAWGTGTGGEQYF. The CDR3 DNA is TGTGCCTGGGGTACCGGGACAGGTGGCGAGCAGTACTTC.

The chain combines TRBV2 with TRBJ2-7, with unresolved D. The CDR3 loop spans 13 amino acids. V lost 2 bases, J lost 3 bases, and 8 bases lay in between. CDR1 SNHLY and CDR2 FYNNEI come from the germline V gene. The CDR3 here is CASSEYPNYEQYF. The CDR3 region has the DNA TGTGCCAGCAGTGAATACCCGAACTACGAGCAGTACTTC. Complete variable domain (other parts from reference TRBV2 and TRBJ2-7): EPEVTQTPSHQVTQMGQEVILRCVPISNHLYFYWYRQILGQKVEFLVSFYNNEISEKSEIFDDQFSVERPDGSNFTLKIRSTKLEDSAMYFCASSEYPNYEQYFGPGTRLTVT.

The rearrangement joins TRBV7-9 to TRBJ2-3, with TRBD2 matching over 12 bases. Germline CDR1 is SEHNR and CDR2 is FQNEAQ (reference sequence). V shed 3 bases, J shed 6 bases, and the junction held 7 bases outside the gene matches. This CDR3 contains 16 residues. The CDR3 nucleotides read TGTGCCAGCAGCTTGGTTCTAGCGGGGGGGCAGGATACGCAGTATTTT. Protein: CASSLVLAGGQDTQYF.

This sequence joins TRBV5-1 and TRBJ1-2, with D unclear. This CDR3 is 13 amino acids long. V was cut by 4 bases and J by 2 bases, with 9 bases left in between. Looked up from germline, CDR1 is SGHRS and CDR2 is YFSETQ. The CDR3 bases are TGCGCCAGCAGCCCTCAGGAAAACTATGGCTACACCTTC. Its translation: CASSPQENYGYTF.

The V call is TRBV5-1, the J call TRBJ1-6, with 8 nucleotides matching TRBD1. CDR3 length equals 15 residues. V shed 0 bases and J 9 bases; nucleotides not matched to a gene: 5. The germline V gene encodes CDR1 SGHRS and CDR2 YFSETQ. CDR3 bases: TGCGCCAGCAGCTTGGGGTCAGGGGGCCCTTCACCCCTCCACTTT. Encoded protein: CASSLGSGGPSPLHF.

In its sample, this clone was seen a few times. This sequence joins TRBV28 and TRBJ2-7; D ambiguous. This CDR3 spans 11 amino acids. Per the germline V gene, CDR1 is MDHEN and CDR2 is SYDVKM. Trimming pared 5 bases from V and 3 bases from J, leaving 5 bases between. The CDR3 region is CASSTHYEQYF. The DNA for the CDR3 is TGTGCCAGCAGTACCCACTACGAGCAGTACTTC.